This T cell receptor (beta chain) was recorded in a study of Graves' ophthalmopathy and Graves' hyperthyroidism. Study-level background: Hyperthyroidism is called stable when no ophthalmopathy develops within 18 months of follow-up. The study's findings and limits: The study's model predicted ophthalmopathy progression at about 71% sensitivity and 72% to 75% specificity.

Per the germline V gene, CDR1 is DFQATT and CDR2 is SNEGSKA (reference sequence). The ends were cut back, 4 bases at V and 6 bases at J, with 18 bases in the middle. The CDR3 is made up of 14 amino acids. This clonotype was recorded many times. No antigen is known for it. From RNA, the CDR3 regions of TCR beta chains were amplified and sequenced. The authors performed first-round RT-PCR with HTBI primers and then a second-round multiplex PCR. MiXCR was run by TCRdb on the multiplex PCR reads, yielding one entry per CDR3 protein. The data contain over a million distinct CDR3 sequences, 35% to 45% of them singletons.

The sequenced material came from peripheral blood or thyroid tissue (not recorded which). V gene TRBV20-1 combines with J gene TRBJ1-2; tentative D call: TRBD1 (5 bases). The TCR was taken from an adult man with Graves' hyperthyroidism. The CDR3 nucleotides read TGCAGTGCTAAGGTCCCGGCTGGGGCGCATGGCTACACCTTC. Protein sequence: CSAKVPAGAHGYTF.